The clone carrying this TCR beta chain was picked up many times. This CDR3 contains 14 residues. The germline V gene has CDR1 MNHEY and CDR2 SVGAGI. Trimming pared 4 bases from V and 6 bases from J, leaving 14 bases between. The TCR beta CDR3 regions underwent amplification using RNA transcripts as the source. HTBI primers were employed in a first-round RT-PCR of the TCR CDR3. TCRdb independently ran MiXCR on the multiplex PCR reads; one entry per CDR3 protein. The table shows some 400,000 distinct CDR3 sequences, with around an eighth occurring only once. These data are taken from a study of T cells in Graves' hyperthyroidism and ophthalmopathy.

The sequenced material came from blood. The receptor's source is a man under 40 with Graves' hyperthyroidism that later progressed to Graves' ophthalmopathy. The chain employs TRBV6-5 and TRBJ2-3, with D possibly being TRBD2 (7 bases). In DNA form, the CDR3 reads TGTGCCAGCAGTTCCTCGAGGGGGGGGGATACGCAGTATTTT. Residues: CASSSSRGGDTQYF.